These T cell receptor beta chains were read from a single sample in a study of cytomegalovirus exposure and HLA in healthy donors. The protocol was immunoSEQ multiplex PCR, while the TCRdb copy is restricted to in-frame clones and leaves out a portion. The table includes 150,000 to 200,000 clones, roughly 65% detected once. Sequenced: PBMCs. Receptors originate from a man younger than 30 in good health and CMV-seropositive. The CDR3 runs from the conserved cysteine through the conserved F or W. A D gene is named only where the DNA matches it firmly. Part of the rows lack a size; the others show once, few, many or a class for expanded clones.

V gene	clone size	J gene	D gene	CDR3 DNA	CDR3 protein
TRBV11-2	few	TRBJ2-3	.	TGTGCCAGCAGCATATTCAGGTCAGATACGCAGTATTTT	CASSIFRSDTQYF
TRBV19	.	TRBJ2-1	TRBD2	TGTGCCAGTAGCCAGACTAGCGGTTCCTACAATGAGCAGTTCTTC	CASSQTSGSYNEQFF
TRBV28	few	TRBJ1-2	.	TGTGCCAGCAGCCAACAGGGCTTAGCTAACTATGGCTACACCTTC	CASSQQGLANYGYTF
TRBV27	.	TRBJ2-3	.	TGTGCCAGTAAACAGGGTAGGACAGATACGCAGTATTTT	CASKQGRTDTQYF
TRBV14	.	TRBJ2-5	TRBD2	TGTGCCAGCAGCGGACTAGCGGGGGCAGAGACCCAGTACTTC	CASSGLAGAETQYF
TRBV13	.	TRBJ1-1	.	TGTGCCAGCAGCTTAGGACGGTTGAACACTGAAGCTTTCTTT	CASSLGRLNTEAFF
TRBV29-1	.	TRBJ1-1	.	TGCAGCGTTGAGACAGCATCGCACACTGAAGCTTTCTTT	CSVETASHTEAFF
TRBV4-1	.	TRBJ1-5	TRBD1	TGCGCCAGCAGCCTGTACCCGGGACAGAGTAATCAGCCCCAGCATTTT	CASSLYPGQSNQPQHF
TRBV14	.	TRBJ1-1	TRBD1	TGTGCCAGCAGCCCATGGACAGGGCTTTTGAGCACTGAAGCTTTCTTT	CASSPWTGLLSTEAFF
TRBV4-1	.	TRBJ2-1	TRBD2	TGCGCCAGCAGCCGTACCGGACTAGCGGACTCCTACAATGAGCAGTTCTTC	CASSRTGLADSYNEQFF
TRBV7-2	.	TRBJ1-3	.	TGTGCCAGCAGCTTAGCGGCTTCATCTGGAAACACCATATATTTT	CASSLAASSGNTIYF
TRBV4-1	.	TRBJ1-5	.	TGCGCCAGCAGCCTCCCCGGGGGGAGCGGCAATCAGCCCCAGCATTTT	CASSLPGGSGNQPQHF
TRBV7-6	.	TRBJ2-2	TRBD2	TGTGCCAGCAGCTTACGCGCGACTAGCGGGGGGCAATCGAACACCGGGGAGCTGTTTTTT	CASSLRATSGGQSNTGELFF
TRBV19	once	TRBJ2-5	.	TGTGCCCGCTCGGGTCTTAGGGAGACCCAGTACTTC	CARSGLRETQYF
TRBV28	.	TRBJ1-3	TRBD1	TGTGCCAGCAGCGTACAGACAGGGACCGGAAACACCATATATTTT	CASSVQTGTGNTIYF
TRBV7-2	.	TRBJ2-5	.	TGTGCCAGCACTCTAACGTCCGGGGAGACCCAGTACTTC	CASTLTSGETQYF
TRBV6-5	few	TRBJ2-2	.	TGTGCCAGCAGTCGACCCAGGGGGGAGCTGTTTTTT	CASSRPRGELFF
TRBV9	.	TRBJ1-1	.	TGTGCCAGCAGCGTAGCGGGGGTTTTGAACACTGAAGCTTTCTTT	CASSVAGVLNTEAFF
TRBV7-8	once	TRBJ1-1	.	TGTGCCAGCAGCTTAGTGCCGGGAACTGAAGCTTTCTTT	CASSLVPGTEAFF
TRBV19	.	TRBJ2-3	TRBD1	TGTGCCAGTAGTATAGGGGGACAGGGAGTATCAGATACGCAGTATTTT	CASSIGGQGVSDTQYF
TRBV7-9	.	TRBJ1-3	.	TGTGCCAGCAGCCGCATGGGACACTCTGGAAACACCATATATTTT	CASSRMGHSGNTIYF
TRBV6-1	.	TRBJ2-2	.	TGTGCCAGCAGTCAAGGACAACAGATAACAGGGAGGAACACCGGGGAGCTGTTTTTT	CASSQGQQITGRNTGELFF
TRBV7-6	.	TRBJ2-1	TRBD2	TGTGCCAGCAGCTCCACTCTAGCGGGAGGGGGGGATGAGCAGTTCTTC	CASSSTLAGGGDEQFF
TRBV27	.	TRBJ1-2	.	TGTGCCAGCAGGGGGGGGCGAGAGTCTCGAGACTATGGCTACACCTTC	CASRGGRESRDYGYTF
TRBV9	.	TRBJ1-2	.	TGTGCCAGCAGCCCCCAAATAGAGGGGGACTACACCTTC	CASSPQIEGDYTF
TRBV6-1	.	TRBJ1-6	.	TGTGCCAGCAGTGCCGAGGATGGCCGGATTACTTCACCCCTCCACTTT	CASSAEDGRITSPLHF
TRBV10-3	.	TRBJ1-1	.	TGTGCCATCACCAACGCGGCAGGAAGGGGCACTGAAGCTTTCTTT	CAITNAAGRGTEAFF
TRBV6-1	.	TRBJ1-4	TRBD1	TGTGCCAGCAGATCCACCACAGGGGGCACTGAAAAACTGTTTTTT	CASRSTTGGTEKLFF
TRBV19	.	TRBJ1-6	TRBD1	TGTGCCAGTAGTGGAGGGGCAGGGGGGAATTCACCCCTCCACTTT	CASSGGAGGNSPLHF
TRBV25-1	.	TRBJ2-1	TRBD2	TGTGCCAGCACCCCACGGCTAGCGGGATCCAATGAGCAGTTCTTC	CASTPRLAGSNEQFF
TRBV27	.	TRBJ1-1	.	TGTGCCAGCAGTTTCGACAGAACCTTGAACACTGAAGCTTTCTTT	CASSFDRTLNTEAFF
TRBV6-4	.	TRBJ2-3	.	TGTGCCAGCAGTGACTCGGGAGCGGATCGCACAGATACGCAGTATTTT	CASSDSGADRTDTQYF
TRBV6-6	.	TRBJ2-2	TRBD1	TGTGCCAGCAGGCGGGACAGGGGGCGGGCCGGGGAGCTGTTTTTT	CASRRDRGRAGELFF
TRBV5-1	.	TRBJ2-2	TRBD1	TGCGCCAGCAGCACTCAGGGGGAAGGCACCGGGGAGCTGTTTTTT	CASSTQGEGTGELFF
TRBV6-1	.	TRBJ2-3	TRBD2	TGTGCCAGCAGTGGACTAGCGGGGAGCACAGATACGCAGTATTTT	CASSGLAGSTDTQYF
TRBV28	.	TRBJ2-2	TRBD1	TGTGCCAGCAGTAAAACGGGACAGCTAAACACCGGGGAGCTGTTTTTT	CASSKTGQLNTGELFF
TRBV6-4	.	TRBJ1-2	TRBD1	TGTGCCAGCAGTGACTCTATCTCGTTGGGGACAGGGGGCGACGCTAACTATGGCTACACCTTC	CASSDSISLGTGGDANYGYTF
TRBV18	.	TRBJ2-1	TRBD2	TGTGCCAGCTCACTGCGGCCGGGGGGAGCCACCAATGAGCAGTTCTTC	CASSLRPGGATNEQFF
TRBV4-1	.	TRBJ2-1	.	TGCGCCAGCAGCCATCGCAATGAGCAGTTCTTC	CASSHRNEQFF
TRBV9	.	TRBJ1-2	TRBD1	TGTGCCAGCAGTTATGGGACAGTAGATGGCTACACCTTC	CASSYGTVDGYTF
TRBV5-1	.	TRBJ2-5	TRBD1	TGCGCCAGCAGCAAACGGGACAGCAGAACGCAAGAGACCCAGTACTTC	CASSKRDSRTQETQYF
TRBV25-1	.	TRBJ1-1	.	TGTGCCAGCAGTGAGTCCCTCCTTCGTCCTGAAGCTTTCTTT	CASSESLLRPEAFF
TRBV28	.	TRBJ2-3	TRBD2	TGTGCCGGGGGGGAGGGGATTGGCACAGATACGCAGTATTTT	CAGGEGIGTDTQYF
TRBV25-1	.	TRBJ1-2	TRBD1	TGTGCCAGCAGTGGACAGGGGGCGGACTACACCTTC	CASSGQGADYTF
TRBV11-3	.	TRBJ2-3	TRBD2	TGTGCCAGCAGCTTAGTTGCCGGGAGGGCCTTAGATACGCAGTATTTT	CASSLVAGRALDTQYF
TRBV7-9	.	TRBJ1-1	.	TGTGCCAGCACATTAGGTTGGGGCACGAACACTGAAGCTTTCTTT	CASTLGWGTNTEAFF
TRBV5-4	.	TRBJ1-6	.	TGTGCCAGCAGCCAGGACGGGGATAATTCACCCCTCCACTTT	CASSQDGDNSPLHF
TRBV15	.	TRBJ1-1	.	TGTGCCACCAGCAGAACGAGGCAGGAGGTGGCTTTCTTT	CATSRTRQEVAFF
TRBV4-2	.	TRBJ1-1	TRBD1	TGTGCCAGCAGCCGCCACCCCGGGACAGGGGCCACTGAAGCTTTCTTT	CASSRHPGTGATEAFF
TRBV7-8	.	TRBJ2-3	.	TGTGCCAGCAGCTTAGTGGGCGGGATAACAGATACGCAGTATTTT	CASSLVGGITDTQYF
TRBV7-6	.	TRBJ1-4	TRBD1	TGTGCCAGCAGCTTAGTAGGGGACAGGGGGCAGGATGAAAAACTGTTTTTT	CASSLVGDRGQDEKLFF
TRBV2	once	TRBJ1-2	.	TGTGCCAGCAGTGAGGGCGTGTATGGCTACACCTTC	CASSEGVYGYTF
TRBV4-1	.	TRBJ1-2	.	TGCGCCAGCAGCCAAGATCGGACAGCTCCTAACTATGGCTACACCTTC	CASSQDRTAPNYGYTF
TRBV5-6	few	TRBJ1-3	.	TGTGCCAGCAGCTTTGGACAGTACTCTGGAAACACCATATATTTT	CASSFGQYSGNTIYF